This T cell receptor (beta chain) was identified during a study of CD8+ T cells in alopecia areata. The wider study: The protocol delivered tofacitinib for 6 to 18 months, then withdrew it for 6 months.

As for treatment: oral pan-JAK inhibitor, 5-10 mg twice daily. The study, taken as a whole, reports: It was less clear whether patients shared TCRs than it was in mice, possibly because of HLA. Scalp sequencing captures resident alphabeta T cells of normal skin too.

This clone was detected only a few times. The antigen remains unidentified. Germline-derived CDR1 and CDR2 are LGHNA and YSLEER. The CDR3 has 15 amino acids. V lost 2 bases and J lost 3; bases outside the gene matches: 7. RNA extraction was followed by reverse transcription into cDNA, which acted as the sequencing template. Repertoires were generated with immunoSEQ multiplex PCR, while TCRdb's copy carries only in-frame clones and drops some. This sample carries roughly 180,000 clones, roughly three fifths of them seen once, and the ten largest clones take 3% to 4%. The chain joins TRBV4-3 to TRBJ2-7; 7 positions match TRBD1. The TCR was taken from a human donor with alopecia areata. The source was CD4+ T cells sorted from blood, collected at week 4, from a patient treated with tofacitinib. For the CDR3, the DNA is TGCGCCAGCAGCCAATCCCGACAGGGAAACTACGAGCAGTACTTC. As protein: CASSQSRQGNYEQYF.